The 21 T cell receptor beta chains presented below share a single source sample, sequenced in a study of blood T cell repertoires in COVID-19. The method was immunoSEQ multiplex PCR; TCRdb's version includes in-frame clones alone and lacks a portion of them. The sample records approximately 2,800 clones, 90% to 95% being singletons. The sample comprised peripheral blood. The receptors derive from a human donor in a cohort sampled during active COVID-19.

This chain connects TRBV4-2 to TRBJ2-3; possible D gene TRBD2, 5 bases. Trimming took 0 bases from V and 1 from J, leaving 14 bases between them. CDR1 LGHNA and CDR2 YNFKEQ come from the germline V gene. CDR3 length equals 17 residues. The CDR3 nucleotides are TGTGCCAGCAGCCAAGAATTGGTCAGCGGCGGCACAGATACGCAGTATTTT. Its protein product is CASSQELVSGGTDTQYF.

This clone was found once. The rearrangement uses TRBV7-8 and TRBJ1-6, with 8 bases lining up with TRBD1. The CDR3 sequence is 15 residues long. Germline CDR1 is SGHVS and CDR2 is FQNEAQ. V shed 4 bases and J 9 bases; nucleotides not matched to a gene: 8. This chain's CDR3 is CASSSSGQGFSPLHF. The CDR3 bases are TGTGCCAGCAGCTCCTCTGGACAGGGATTTTCACCCCTCCACTTT.

The genes are TRBV21-1 and TRBJ2-6; the table's D call TRBD2 went unverified against the DNA. TRBV21-1 corresponds to a pseudogene. The CDR3 spans 16 residues. CDR3 in DNA: TGTGCCAGCAGCTCCGGACGGGGGGTTTCCGACAACGTCCTGACTTTC. This codes for CASSSGRGVSDNVLTF.

The chain uses TRBV6-2 or TRBV6-3 and TRBJ2-5; tentative D call: TRBD1 (6 bases). The CDR3 runs to 15 residues. Germline V gives CDR1 MNHEY, CDR2 SVGEGT. V lost 2 bases to trimming and J lost 3 bases, with 13 bases between them. The chain's CDR3 is CASSYPTGTKETQYF. In nucleotides, the CDR3 is TGTGCCAGCAGTTACCCAACAGGGACGAAAGAGACCCAGTACTTC.

This chain connects TRBV6-6 to TRBJ2-7; perhaps TRBD1 as D (5 bases). V was pared by 2 bases and J by 2 bases, with 13 bases between. The germline V gene has CDR1 MNHNY and CDR2 SVGAGI (reference sequence). The CDR3 is 15 amino acids. The CDR3 spells CASSYGQGRTYEQYF. The DNA of the CDR3 is TGTGCCAGCAGTTACGGGCAGGGTCGGACCTACGAGCAGTACTTC.

In DNA, the CDR3 is TGTGCCAGCAGCCGGGACAGAGACTCTGGAAACACCATATATTTT. This translates into CASSRDRDSGNTIYF. V gene TRBV6-5 combines with J gene TRBJ1-3; TRBD1 matches at 7 bases. This CDR3 is built from 15 residues. The trim removed 6 bases at V and 0 bases at J, leaving 5 bases unmatched. Germline CDR1 is MNHEY and CDR2 is SVGAGI.

This sequence joins TRBV28 and TRBJ1-4; TRBD1 aligns across 8 bases. Germline V gives CDR1 MDHEN, CDR2 SYDVKM. V gave up 6 bases and J gave up 7 bases; unmatched junction bases: 4. This CDR3 is 13 amino acids long. The CDR3 nucleotides read TGTGCCAGCAGGGACAGGGCAAGTGAAAAACTGTTTTTT. Its protein is CASRDRASEKLFF.

This rearrangement joins TRBV7-2 to TRBJ1-1, with D possibly TRBD1 on 6 matching bases. Trimming took off 0 bases at V and 2 bases at J, with 7 bases between the two ends. The CDR3 runs 14 residues. The V gene's germline CDR1 is SGHTA and CDR2 FQGNSA. CDR3 residues: CASSLAQGNTEAFF. The CDR3 coding sequence is TGTGCCAGCAGCTTAGCACAGGGAAACACTGAAGCTTTCTTT.

The chain links TRBV15 to TRBJ1-1, with 7 bases that match TRBD1. This CDR3 is built from 14 residues. Losses at the gene ends were 4 bases for V and 3 bases for J; bases not matched to a gene: 5. In germline, CDR1 is LNHNV, CDR2 YYDKDF (reference sequence). CDR3 sequence reads: CATSTRGSDTEAFF. The CDR3, as DNA: TGTGCCACCAGCACCAGGGGGAGCGACACTGAAGCTTTCTTT.

CDR3 nucleotide sequence: TGTGCCAGCAGACTAGCGGGAGGCTACGAGCAGTACTTC. It specifies CASRLAGGYEQYF. The chain links TRBV6-6 to TRBJ2-7; TRBD2 matches at 12 bases. Germline CDR1 MNHNY, CDR2 SVGAGI (reference sequence). V was clipped by 6 bases and J by 3 bases; unmatched bases: 0. The length of the CDR3 is 13 residues.

The rearrangement links TRBV4-3 to TRBJ1-2; 9 bases line up with TRBD1. In germline, CDR1 is LGHNA, CDR2 YSLEER. There are 14 residues in the CDR3. With V trimmed by 4 bases and J by 2 bases, 2 bases remained unmatched. This CDR3 reads CASSLGQGNYGYTF. The CDR3 coding sequence is TGCGCCAGCAGCCTTGGACAGGGGAACTATGGCTACACCTTC.

The rearrangement joins TRBV5-1 to TRBJ1-2; maybe TRBD1 (6 bases). V was trimmed by 4 bases and J by 4 bases, leaving 17 bases between them. The CDR3 sequence is 15 residues long. Germline lookup yields CDR1 SGHRS and CDR2 YFSETQ. The CDR3 spells CASSQGHSFGYGYTF. The CDR3 DNA follows: TGCGCCAGCAGCCAGGGACACTCCTTTGGCTATGGCTACACCTTC.

The rearrangement links TRBV5-4 to TRBJ2-7, with TRBD1 matching 11 bases. Germline CDR1 is SGHNT and CDR2 is YYREEE (reference sequence). This CDR3 spans 15 amino acids. J was trimmed by 5 bases and V by 4 bases; bases with no gene match: 8. The CDR3: CASSRWTGGKDEQYF. The CDR3 region has the DNA TGTGCCAGCAGCCGGTGGACAGGGGGCAAGGACGAGCAGTACTTC.

The chain couples TRBV19 to TRBJ2-7, with TRBD1 matching 11 bases. The CDR3 spans 13 residues. The germline V gene has CDR1 LNHDA and CDR2 SQIVND (reference sequence). Trimming removed 9 bases from V and 4 bases from J; junction bases left unmatched: 5. The DNA for the CDR3 is TGTGCCAGCGCGGGACAGGGGGTATACGAGCAGTACTTC. This codes for CASAGQGVYEQYF.

This chain joins TRBV4-1 and TRBJ2-7, with 7 bases fitting TRBD1. The J segment lost 6 bases and the V segment lost 6 bases, leaving 11 bases of the junction unmatched. CDR1 is MGHRA, CDR2 YSYEKL, per germline. The CDR3 contains 14 residues. For the CDR3, the DNA is TGCGCCAGCAGGGAAACAGGGGTTGAGGGCGAGCAGTACTTC. It encodes CASRETGVEGEQYF.

The chain is built from TRBV24-1 and TRBJ2-1, with 9 bases matching TRBD1. The CDR3 extends over 15 amino acids. The V gene end was trimmed by 6 bases and the J gene end by 0 bases; junction bases not matched to a gene: 2. The germline gives CDR1 KGHDR, CDR2 SFDVKD. CDR3 DNA sequence: TGTGCCACCAGTTCGGACAGGGGCTCCTACAATGAGCAGTTCTTC. Its protein product is CATSSDRGSYNEQFF.

The V call is TRBV6-2 or TRBV6-3, the J call TRBJ1-3; D is perhaps TRBD1 (5 bases). The CDR3 consists of 15 residues. The V end was cut by 5 bases, the J end by 2 bases, with 13 bases between. Germline CDR1 and CDR2: MNHEY and SVGEGT. The CDR3 DNA reads TGTGCCAGCAGTGCCTCTCAGGGAACTGGAAACACCATATATTTT. It translates to CASSASQGTGNTIYF.

The chain uses TRBV2 and TRBJ2-6; D is ambiguous. Germline loops: CDR1 SNHLY, CDR2 FYNNEI. Trimming pared 6 bases from V and 0 bases from J, leaving 12 bases between. The CDR3 length is 16 residues. CDR3 coding DNA: TGTGCCAGCAGCCCTATTCCTTTCTCTGGGGCCAACGTCCTGACTTTC. Translating gives CASSPIPFSGANVLTF.

The V call is TRBV4-3, the J call TRBJ2-3; 8 bases fit TRBD1. The trim removed 4 bases at V and 4 bases at J, leaving 7 bases unmatched. Germline V gives CDR1 LGHNA, CDR2 YSLEER. The length of the CDR3 is 15 residues. The CDR3 sequence is CASSRGQGRSDTQYF. The DNA of the CDR3 is TGCGCCAGCAGCCGAGGACAGGGCCGGTCAGATACGCAGTATTTT.

The chain joins TRBV7-8 to TRBJ1-2, with D uncertain. Looked up from germline, CDR1 is SGHVS and CDR2 is FQNEAQ. CDR3 length: 12 amino acids. V was pared by 5 bases and J by 7 bases, with 11 bases between. The CDR3 DNA reads as TGTGCCAGCAGCCCCCGACTTCTTGGCTACACCTTC. Translated: CASSPRLLGYTF. Combining the CDR3 with reference TRBV7-8 and TRBJ1-2 gives the whole variable domain GAGVSQSPRYKVAKRGQDVALRCDPISGHVSLFWYQQALGQGPEFLTYFQNEAQLDKSGLPSDRFFAERPEGSVSTLKIQRTQQEDSAVYLCASSPRLLGYTFGSGTRLTVV.

The chain is built from TRBV10-2 and TRBJ2-3; TRBD2 matches at 7 bases. The CDR3 length is 15 residues. Trimming cost V 6 bases and J 6 bases; bases outside gene matches: 12. CDR1 WSHSY and CDR2 SAAADI come from the germline V gene. DNA for the CDR3: TGCGCCAGCAGGGAAAGACTAGCCGTTGGCGATACGCAGTATTTT. This translates into CASRERLAVGDTQYF.